This T cell receptor beta chain was recorded in a study of control samples from healthy donors and cancer patients (dated by TCRdb to 2020 to 2021). The library was produced with the immunoSEQ multiplex PCR assay. The table comes from immuneACCESS by way of TCRdb, which keeps in-frame sequences with V and J called. Part of the clones is missing from these tables; in studies checked, under half for an unresolved V gene and the rest for unknown reasons. Present in this sample are about 120,000 clones, about nine tenths of which were seen just once. Approximately 3.2% of the sample is in the top ten clones. The CDR3 measures 14 amino acids from cysteine to phenylalanine. CDR3 DNA is the only sequence kept; it has 42 bases, read in frame from the first base. V is shortened by 5 bases, J by 10 bases, and the region joining them spans 15 bases. From a lookup of the germline V gene (reference sequence), CDR1 and CDR2 are MNHEY and SMNVEV.

This clone was counted between two and nine times. It lacks a known antigen. Per-base qualities were not stored, and no clone one base away is much larger. The TCR sequence derives from a man in his forties in good health. Here the chain combines TRBV27 and TRBJ1-6, with the identity of the D gene unclear. The material sequenced was blood. The CDR3 corresponds to CASSSRRGGSPLHF. The sequenced DNA is TGTGCCAGCAGTAGTAGGAGAGGCGGGTCACCCCTCCACTTT.